This T cell receptor (beta chain) derives from a study of cytomegalovirus exposure and HLA in healthy donors. The CDR3 contains 16 residues. J lost 10 bases, V lost 1 base, and 12 bases had no gene match. Germline V gene lookup returns CDR1 LNHNV and CDR2 YYDKDF (reference sequence). Donors showed nominal health when sampled, although they likely had unrecorded immune exposures. Researchers ran the PCR with 60 Vbeta and 13 Jbeta primers. Profiled with immunoSEQ multiplex PCR; TCRdb holds only in-frame clones, not every one. The sample includes fewer than 90,000 clones, over 60% of them seen just once. Study-wide results and caveats: TCR beta chains numbering roughly 150 were designated cytomegalovirus-associated. Later analysis associated a missense DCLRE1C variant with TCR beta V- and J-gene trimming. Prior analysis indicated that the majority of TCR beta V segments exhibited productivity approximately 87% or approximately 30% of the time.

Comment on this clone: Antigen unknown.

The TCR comes from a man in his forties or fifties in good health and CMV-seropositive. V usage is TRBV15 and J usage is TRBJ2-1, with 8 bases fitting TRBD2. Sequences were obtained from PBMCs. The chain's CDR3 is CATSRGGTRGRSEQFF. The CDR3 DNA is TGTGCCACCAGCAGAGGCGGGACTAGAGGGCGATCGGAGCAGTTCTTC. Together with reference TRBV15 and TRBJ2-1, the CDR3 gives the full variable domain: DAMVIQNPRYQVTQFGKPVTLSCSQTLNHNVMYWYQQKSSQAPKLLFHYYDKDFNNEADTPDNFQSRRPNTSFCFLDIRSPGLGDTAMYLCATSRGGTRGRSEQFFGPGTRLTVL.